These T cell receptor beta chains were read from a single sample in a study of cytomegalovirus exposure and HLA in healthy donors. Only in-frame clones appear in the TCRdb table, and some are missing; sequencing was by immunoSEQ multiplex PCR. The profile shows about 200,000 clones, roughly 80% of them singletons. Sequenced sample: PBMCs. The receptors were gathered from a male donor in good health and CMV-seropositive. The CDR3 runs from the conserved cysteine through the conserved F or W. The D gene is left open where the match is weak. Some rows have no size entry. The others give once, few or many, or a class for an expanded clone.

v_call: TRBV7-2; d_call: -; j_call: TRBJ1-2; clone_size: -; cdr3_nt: TGTGCCAGCAGCTTAGCCGGTCCGGGGGGCTACACCTTC; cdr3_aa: CASSLAGPGGYTF
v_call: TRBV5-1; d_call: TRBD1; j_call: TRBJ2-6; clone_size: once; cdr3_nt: TGCGCCAGCAGCTTGGACGGGACAGGGAGGTCTGGGGCCAACGTCCTGACTTTC; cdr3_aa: CASSLDGTGRSGANVLTF
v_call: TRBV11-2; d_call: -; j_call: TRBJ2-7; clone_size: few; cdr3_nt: TGTGCCAGCAGCCTGAATACAGGTTCCTACGAGCAGTACTTC; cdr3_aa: CASSLNTGSYEQYF
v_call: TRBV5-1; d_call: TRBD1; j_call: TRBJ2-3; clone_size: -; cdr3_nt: TGCGCCAGCAGACCAGGGGGTATTGGCACAGATACGCAGTATTTT; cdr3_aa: CASRPGGIGTDTQYF
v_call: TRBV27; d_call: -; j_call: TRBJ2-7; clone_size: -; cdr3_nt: TGTGCCAGCAGTTTATTGATACAGATCAACGAGCAGTACTTC; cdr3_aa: CASSLLIQINEQYF
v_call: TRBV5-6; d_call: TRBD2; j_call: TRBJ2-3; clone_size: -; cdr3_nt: TGTGCCAGCAGCCTGGGACTAGACACAGATACGCAGTATTTT; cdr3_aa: CASSLGLDTDTQYF
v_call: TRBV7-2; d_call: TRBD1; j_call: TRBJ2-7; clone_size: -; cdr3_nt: TGTGCCAGCAGCTCTCCCCGACGCACGACAGGGGGGACCTACGAGCAGTACTTC; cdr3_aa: CASSSPRRTTGGTYEQYF
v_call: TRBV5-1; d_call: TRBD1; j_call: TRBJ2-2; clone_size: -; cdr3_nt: TGCGCCAGCAGCACCAGACAGGGGAACACCGGGGAGCTGTTTTTT; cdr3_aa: CASSTRQGNTGELFF
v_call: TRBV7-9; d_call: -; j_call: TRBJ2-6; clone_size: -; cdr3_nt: TGTGCCAGCAGCTCTAACAGGGCGGCGGGGGCCAACGTCCTGACTTTC; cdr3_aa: CASSSNRAAGANVLTF
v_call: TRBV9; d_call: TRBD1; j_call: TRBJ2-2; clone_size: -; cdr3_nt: TGTGCCAGCAGATTACAGGGGTCGAACACCGGGGAGCTGTTTTTT; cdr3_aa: CASRLQGSNTGELFF
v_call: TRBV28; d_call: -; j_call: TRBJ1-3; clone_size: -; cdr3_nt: TGTGCCAGCAGCCCCGGAGGGCCGGGACGGCACTCTGGAAACACCATATATTTT; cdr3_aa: CASSPGGPGRHSGNTIYF
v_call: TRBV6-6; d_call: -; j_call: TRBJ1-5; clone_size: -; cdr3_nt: TGTGCCAGCAGTTACTCACGGCAGGGGAAGCAGCCCCAGCATTTT; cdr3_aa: CASSYSRQGKQPQHF
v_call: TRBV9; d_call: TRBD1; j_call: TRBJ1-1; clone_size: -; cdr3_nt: TGTGCCAGCAGCGTAGGGACAGGGACCTTTCACACTGAAGCTTTCTTT; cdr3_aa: CASSVGTGTFHTEAFF
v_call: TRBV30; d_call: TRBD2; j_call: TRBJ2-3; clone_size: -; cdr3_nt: TGTGCCTGGGGACTAGCGGGAGGGCGGCCAGATACGCAGTATTTT; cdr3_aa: CAWGLAGGRPDTQYF
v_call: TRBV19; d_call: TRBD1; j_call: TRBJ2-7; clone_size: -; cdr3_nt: TGTGCCAGTAGCCCGCCGGGACAGGAGCAGTACTTC; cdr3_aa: CASSPPGQEQYF
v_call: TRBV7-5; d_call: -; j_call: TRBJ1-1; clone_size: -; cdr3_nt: TGTGCCAGCAGCTTAGATACAGGTTCTGAAGCTTTCTTT; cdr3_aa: CASSLDTGSEAFF
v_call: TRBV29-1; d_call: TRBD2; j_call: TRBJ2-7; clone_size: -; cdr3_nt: TGCAGCGTTGTTGCGGGAGGGTACCCGGGGTACGAGCAGTACTTC; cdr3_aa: CSVVAGGYPGYEQYF
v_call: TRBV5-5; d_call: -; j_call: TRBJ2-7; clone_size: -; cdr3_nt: TGTGCCAGCAGCTTGTTTCTAGGCTCCTACGAGCAGTACTTC; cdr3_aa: CASSLFLGSYEQYF
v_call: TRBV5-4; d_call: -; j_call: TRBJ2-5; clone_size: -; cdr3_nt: TGTGCCAGCAGCTTACCGGGACTCGCCACAGAGACCCAGTACTTC; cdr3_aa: CASSLPGLATETQYF
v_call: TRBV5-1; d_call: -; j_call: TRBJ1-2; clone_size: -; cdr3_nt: TGCGCCAGCAGCCCCGGCGGGGGCCTGGGCTACACCTTC; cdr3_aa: CASSPGGGLGYTF
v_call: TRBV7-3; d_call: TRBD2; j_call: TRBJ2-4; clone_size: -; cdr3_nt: TGTGCCAGCAGCCTAGCGGGCGGGTCCAGCGCTCAGTACTTC; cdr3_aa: CASSLAGGSSAQYF
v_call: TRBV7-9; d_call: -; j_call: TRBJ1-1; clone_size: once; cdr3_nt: TGTTCCAGCAGCTTAGTTTCAGGGACTGAAGCTTTCTTT; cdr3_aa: CSSSLVSGTEAFF
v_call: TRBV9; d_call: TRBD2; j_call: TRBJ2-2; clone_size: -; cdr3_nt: TGTGCCAGCAGCACTCCTCGGGGGGGCACCGGGGAGCTGTTTTTT; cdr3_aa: CASSTPRGGTGELFF
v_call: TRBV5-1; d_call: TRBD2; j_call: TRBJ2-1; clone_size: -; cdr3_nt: TGCGCCAGCAGCGGGACTAGCGGCGATTACAATGAGCAGTTCTTC; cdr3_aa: CASSGTSGDYNEQFF
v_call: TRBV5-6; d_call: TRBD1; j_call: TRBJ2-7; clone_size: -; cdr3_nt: TGTGCCAGCCGCGGGACAGGGAGCTACGAGCAGTACTTC; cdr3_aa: CASRGTGSYEQYF
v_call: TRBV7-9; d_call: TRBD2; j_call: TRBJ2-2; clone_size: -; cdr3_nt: TGTGCCAGCAGCTTCAGCGGGAAGAACACCGGGGAGCTGTTTTTT; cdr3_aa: CASSFSGKNTGELFF
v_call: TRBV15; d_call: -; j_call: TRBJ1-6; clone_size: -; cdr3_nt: TGTGCCACCAGCAGAGATAGGGGGAGGGGTGGTTCACCCCTCCACTTT; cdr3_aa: CATSRDRGRGGSPLHF
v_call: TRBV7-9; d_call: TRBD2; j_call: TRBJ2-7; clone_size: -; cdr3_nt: TGTGCCAGCAGCCAAAGCGGGGGGGCCGACGAGCAGTACTTC; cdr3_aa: CASSQSGGADEQYF
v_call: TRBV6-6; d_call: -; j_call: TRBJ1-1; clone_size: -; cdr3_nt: TGTGCCAGTTTTAACCAGGGTAACACTGAAGCTTTCTTT; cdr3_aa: CASFNQGNTEAFF
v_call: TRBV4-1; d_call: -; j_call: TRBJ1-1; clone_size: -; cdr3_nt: TGCGCCAGCAGCCAAGACAGGGTGGCTGAAGCTTTCTTT; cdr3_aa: CASSQDRVAEAFF
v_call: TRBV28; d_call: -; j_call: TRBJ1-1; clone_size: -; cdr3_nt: TGTGCCAGCAGTGCTTTAGGGGGTCCAGCTTTCTTT; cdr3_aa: CASSALGGPAFF
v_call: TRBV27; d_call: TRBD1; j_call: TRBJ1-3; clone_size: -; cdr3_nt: TGTGCCAGCAGTTTAGGACAGGGGGTAAACACCATATATTTT; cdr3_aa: CASSLGQGVNTIYF
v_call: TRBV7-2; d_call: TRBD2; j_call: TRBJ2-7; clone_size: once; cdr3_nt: TGTGCCAGCAGCTTAGAAGCTAGCGGGGGGTACGAGCAGTACTTC; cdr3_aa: CASSLEASGGYEQYF
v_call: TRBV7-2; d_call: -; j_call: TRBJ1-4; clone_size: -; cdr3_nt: TGTGCCAGCAGTGGACAGCTGGCAACTAATGAAAAACTGTTTTTT; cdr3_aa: CASSGQLATNEKLFF
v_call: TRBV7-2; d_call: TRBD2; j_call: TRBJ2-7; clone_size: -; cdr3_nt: TGTGCCAGCAGCTCCGGTTTAGCGGGCGTCCTAGACGAGCAGTACTTC; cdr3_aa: CASSSGLAGVLDEQYF
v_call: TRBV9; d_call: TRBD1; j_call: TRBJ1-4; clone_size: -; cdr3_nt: TGTGCCAGCAGCGGATCCGGGACAGCAACTAATGAAAAACTGTTTTTT; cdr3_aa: CASSGSGTATNEKLFF
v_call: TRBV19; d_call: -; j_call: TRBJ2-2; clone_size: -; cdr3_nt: TGTGCCAGTAGTATAAGAGTCGGGGAGCTGTTTTTT; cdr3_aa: CASSIRVGELFF
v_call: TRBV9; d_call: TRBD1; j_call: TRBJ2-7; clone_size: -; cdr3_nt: TGTGCCAGCAGCGCGGGACAGTCGAGCTCCTACGAGCAGTACTTC; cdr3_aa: CASSAGQSSSYEQYF
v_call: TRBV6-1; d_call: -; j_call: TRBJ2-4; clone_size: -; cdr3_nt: TGTGCCAGCAGTGAACCTAGGTCAACCGCGTACTTC; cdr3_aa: CASSEPRSTAYF
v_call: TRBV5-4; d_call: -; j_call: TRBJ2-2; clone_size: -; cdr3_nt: TGTGCCAGCAGTCTAGAAGCCGGGGAGCTGTTTTTT; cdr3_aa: CASSLEAGELFF
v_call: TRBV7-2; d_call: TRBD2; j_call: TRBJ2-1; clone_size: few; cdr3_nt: TGTGCCAGCAGCGGGGACCCGACTAGCGAGCAGTTCTTC; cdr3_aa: CASSGDPTSEQFF